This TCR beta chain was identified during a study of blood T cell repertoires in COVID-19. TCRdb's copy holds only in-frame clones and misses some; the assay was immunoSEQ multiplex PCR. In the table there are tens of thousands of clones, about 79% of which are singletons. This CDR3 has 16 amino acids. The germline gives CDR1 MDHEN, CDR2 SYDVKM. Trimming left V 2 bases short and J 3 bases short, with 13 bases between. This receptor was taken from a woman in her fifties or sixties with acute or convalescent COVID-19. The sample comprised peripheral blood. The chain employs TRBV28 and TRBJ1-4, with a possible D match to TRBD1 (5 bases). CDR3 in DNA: TGTGCCAGCAGTTTAAACGTCAGGGCCCCTAATGAAAAACTGTTTTTT. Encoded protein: CASSLNVRAPNEKLFF.